Below, 20 T cell receptor beta chains from the same sample are listed, as sequenced in a study of regulatory T cells in long-lasting Graves disease. Library construction for TCR beta used iRepertoire HTBI primers and Arm-PCR of CDR3 regions. TCRdb reanalysed the multiplex PCR reads using MiXCR and keeps one entry per CDR3 protein. The table includes 400,000 to 550,000 distinct CDR3 sequences, 14% to 15% detected once. Noted time point: newly diagnosed GD, antithyroid drugs for less than 3 months. RNA isolated from PBMCs was used to make the TCR library. This same sample was also part of a study on T cells in Graves' hyperthyroidism and ophthalmopathy.

Here the sequenced sample was peripheral blood mononuclear cells (PBMCs), taken at new diagnosis, from a patient treated with antithyroid drugs. The receptors were gathered from a woman in her 30s with Graves disease.

This clonotype was counted many times. Here the CDR3 reads CASSFTRQGNTEAFF. The CDR3 DNA reads as TGTGCCAGCAGCTTTACTCGACAGGGAAACACTGAAGCTTTCTTT. The V call is TRBV7-3, the J call TRBJ1-1; 7 bases match TRBD1. V shed 3 bases and J 2 bases; nucleotides not matched to a gene: 6. Germline CDR1 is SGHTA and CDR2 is FQGTGA. CDR3 length equals 15 residues.

About this clonotype: At one of its ends the junction is not consistent with the germline gene, which may arise from a read error. The J gene is TRBJ2-6, the V gene TRBV2; D may match TRBD1 or TRBD2 (5 bases each). CDR3 length: 15 residues. Germline V lookup: CDR1 SNHLY, CDR2 FYNNEI. CDR3 in amino acids: CASTRARSGANVPTF. Here the CDR3 DNA reads TGTGCCAGCACGCGGGCCCGCTCTGGGGCCAACGTCCCGACTTTC.

This clonotype showed up just a few times. The chain is built from TRBV15 and TRBJ1-5, with a possible D match to TRBD1 (6 bases). Trimming left V 0 bases short and J 8 bases short, with 20 bases between. The CDR3 runs to 17 residues. Germline V gene sequence: CDR1 LNHNV, CDR2 YYDKDF (reference sequence). The CDR3 loop reads CATSRDRTGSLREPQHF. CDR3 nucleotide sequence: TGTGCCACCAGCAGAGATCGAACAGGGAGTCTCCGGGAGCCCCAGCATTTT.

This clonotype has at least ten counts. The chain has TRBV28 and TRBJ1-1; D uncertain. This CDR3 is 15 amino acids long. Germline CDR1 is MDHEN and CDR2 is SYDVKM. Trimming took off 8 bases at V and 4 bases at J, with 20 bases between the two ends. In DNA form, the CDR3 reads TGTGCCAGCCACCCCCAACATCTACAGCGCACTGAAGCTTTCTTT. It yields the protein CASHPQHLQRTEAFF.

This clonotype came up a few times. The J gene is TRBJ1-6, the V gene TRBV5-6; 8 bases agree with TRBD1. The CDR3 consists of 14 residues. The V gene end was trimmed by 8 bases and the J gene end by 6 bases; junction bases not matched to a gene: 7. Germline V gene lookup returns CDR1 SGHDT and CDR2 YYEEEE. Here the CDR3 DNA reads TGTGCCAGTGCAGTAGACAGGGGTAATTCACCCCTCCACTTT. Translating gives CASAVDRGNSPLHF.

The table lists this clonotype with many counts. V is TRBV7-9 and J is TRBJ2-3, with TRBD2 matching over 8 bases. The CDR3 consists of 14 residues. Per the germline V gene, CDR1 is SEHNR and CDR2 is FQNEAQ (reference sequence). After removal of 3 bases from V and 6 bases from J, the junction contained 5 bases not matched to a gene. The CDR3 loop reads CASSFTSGHDTQYF. The DNA of the CDR3 is TGTGCCAGCAGCTTTACTAGCGGACATGATACGCAGTATTTT.

This clonotype was picked up many times. The chain carries TRBV29-1 and TRBJ2-1, with D uncertain. Germline V gene sequence: CDR1 SQVTM, CDR2 ANQGSEA. V lost 5 bases and J lost 0, with 8 bases in between. The CDR3 totals 13 residues. The CDR3 sequence is CSVLYSSYNEQFF. The CDR3 DNA reads as TGCAGCGTTTTATACAGCTCCTACAATGAGCAGTTCTTC.

This clonotype has a count of ten or more. The chain couples TRBV10-3 to TRBJ1-1, with D uncertain. The CDR3 length is 16 residues. Trimming took 6 bases from V and 3 from J, leaving 20 bases between them. The germline gives CDR1 ENHRY, CDR2 SYGVKD. CDR3 sequence (DNA): TGTGCCATCAGCCCAACCTCGGGAGGATCGGACACTGAAGCTTTCTTT. Translation: CAISPTSGGSDTEAFF.

This clonotype was seen repeatedly, ten times or more. The chain employs TRBV20-1 and TRBJ2-1; maybe TRBD2 (5 bases). The CDR3 length is 12 residues. Between the trimmed V and J ends, which lost 0 bases and 9 bases, there was a span of 9 bases. The germline V gene has CDR1 DFQATT and CDR2 SNEGSKA (reference sequence). CDR3 in amino acids: CSARDGSTEQFF. The CDR3, as DNA: TGCAGTGCTAGAGATGGGAGTACTGAGCAGTTCTTC.

This clonotype appeared many times. The chain employs TRBV20-1 and TRBJ2-1; 10 bases agree with TRBD2. After removal of 3 bases from V and 8 bases from J, the junction contained 7 bases not matched to a gene. Germline lookup yields CDR1 DFQATT and CDR2 SNEGSKA (reference sequence). There are 14 residues in the CDR3. CDR3 in DNA: TGCAGTGCTAGTTCGGCTAGCGGGAGCCATGAGCAGTTCTTC. It specifies CSASSASGSHEQFF.

V gene TRBV18 combines with J gene TRBJ2-5, with D possibly matching TRBD2 (5 bases). CDR1 KGHSH and CDR2 LQKENI come from the germline V gene. V was cut by 1 base and J by 5 bases, with 8 bases left in between. The CDR3 length is 13 residues. The CDR3 is CASSPLERETQYF. DNA for the CDR3: TGTGCCAGCTCACCACTCGAGCGGGAGACCCAGTACTTC.

The chain carries TRBV28 and TRBJ2-7; 9 nucleotides agree with TRBD2. Germline V lookup: CDR1 MDHEN, CDR2 SYDVKM. There are 14 residues in the CDR3. After removal of 3 bases from V and 2 bases from J, the junction contained 2 bases not matched to a gene. The CDR3 nucleotides read TGTGCCAGCAGTTTTTTAGCGGGAGCCTACGAGCAGTACTTC. Amino acids: CASSFLAGAYEQYF.

This clonotype was seen at least ten times. The chain is built from TRBV11-2 and TRBJ2-5; D call uncertain. Trimming removed 5 bases at V and 1 base at J, with 11 bases between. This CDR3 region has 14 residues. The germline CDR1 and CDR2 sequences are SGHAT and FQNNGV. DNA of the CDR3: TGTGCCAGCAGCCCCTGGGCGGCCCAAGAGACCCAGTACTTC. Its protein product is CASSPWAAQETQYF. The whole variable domain, remainder taken from reference TRBV11-2 and TRBJ2-5, is EAGVAQSPRYKIIEKRQSVAFWCNPISGHATLYWYQQILGQGPKLLIQFQNNGVVDDSQLPKDRFSAERLKGVDSTLKIQPAKLEDSAVYLCASSPWAAQETQYFGPGTRLLVL.

The chain joins TRBV12-3 or TRBV12-4 to TRBJ1-1; D perhaps matches TRBD1 (6 bases). V lost 0 bases and J lost 6, with 8 bases in between. The CDR3 has 13 residues. CDR3 DNA: TGTGCCAGCAGTTTAGCGTGGACAGCTGAAGCTTTCTTT. Protein: CASSLAWTAEAFF.

As to this clonotype: A read error may explain this, as a much larger clone is one base away. V is TRBV6-9 and J is TRBJ2-5; TRBD2 agrees at 15 bases. J lost 5 bases, V lost 3 bases, and 4 bases had no gene match. Per germline, CDR1 MNHGY and CDR2 SVAAGI. The CDR3 length is 16 residues. CDR3 amino acids: CASSYLGLAGGETQYF. CDR3 DNA: TGTGCCAGCAGTTACTTAGGACTAGCGGGAGGGGAGACCCAGTACTTC.

This clonotype was detected many times. The rearrangement joins TRBV2 to TRBJ2-3; possibly TRBD2 for D (6 bases). Germline CDR1 SNHLY, CDR2 FYNNEI. The CDR3 length is 14 residues. Between the trimmed V and J ends, which lost 6 bases and 8 bases, there was a span of 18 bases. The CDR3 reads CASSLGIAVATQYF. Here the CDR3 DNA reads TGTGCCAGCAGCCTCGGGATAGCGGTCGCTACGCAGTATTTT.

This clonotype has at least ten counts. CDR3 nucleotide sequence: TGTGCCAGCAGTTCGGCGGGTTGGGTCTCTATCTACGAGCAGTACTTC. Its protein is CASSSAGWVSIYEQYF. The chain links TRBV28 to TRBJ2-7; a weak D match, TRBD2 (5 bases). Trimming removed 4 bases at V and 3 bases at J, with 19 bases between. The CDR3 has 16 residues. CDR1 and CDR2 (germline): MDHEN, SYDVKM. Full variable domain (remainder filled in from reference TRBV28 and TRBJ2-7): DVKVTQSSRYLVKRTGEKVFLECVQDMDHENMFWYRQDPGLGLRLIYFSYDVKMKEKGDIPEGYSVSREKKERFSLILESASTNQTSMYLCASSSAGWVSIYEQYFGPGTRLTVT.

This clonotype was seen at least ten times. The V gene is TRBV5-1, the J gene TRBJ2-7; D possibly corresponds to TRBD1 (5 bases). This CDR3 comprises 15 residues. Per the germline V gene, CDR1 is SGHRS and CDR2 is YFSETQ. V lost 4 bases and J lost 2, with 16 bases in between. CDR3 protein: CASSPDSSQAYEQYF. CDR3 sequence (DNA): TGCGCCAGCAGCCCCGACAGTAGTCAAGCCTACGAGCAGTACTTC.

In this sample, this clonotype turned up many times. The V call is TRBV11-3, the J call TRBJ2-3; 7 bases are shared with TRBD2. Germline CDR1 reads SGHNT; CDR2 reads YENEEA. The CDR3 totals 13 residues. J was trimmed by 6 bases and V by 5 bases; bases with no gene match: 5. This CDR3 is CASSGGGGDTQYF. CDR3 sequence (DNA): TGTGCCAGCAGCGGGGGGGGTGGGGATACGCAGTATTTT.

This clonotype has a handful of counts. Here the CDR3 omits its conserved ending phenylalanine or tryptophan, so a read error is the likely source. This rearrangement joins TRBV29-1 to TRBJ1-2; a weak D match, TRBD1 (5 bases). The length of the CDR3 is 16 residues. CDR1 is SQVTM and CDR2 is ANQGSEA in the germline V gene. V dropped 4 bases and J dropped 3 bases, with 21 bases sitting between them. The CDR3 here is CSVGLQAKRGDYGYTS. CDR3 nucleotides: TGCAGCGTTGGCCTGCAAGCTAAAAGAGGGGACTATGGCTACACCTCC.